This TCR beta chain stems from a study of blood T cell repertoires in COVID-19. Study-wide context: Samples representing acute and convalescent COVID-19 were sourced from the United States, Italy and Spain. Nucleic acid was either cDNA or gDNA, and it came from T cells, B-cell-depleted T cells, or PBMCs.

Produced via immunoSEQ multiplex PCR; TCRdb's table is partial and in-frame only. This sample carries approximately 31,000 clones, about 90% of them seen once, and the ten largest clones take 1.5% to 1.9%. With 6 bases removed from V and 12 bases from J, the gap between germline ends came to 23 bases. Germline values: CDR1 SNHLY, CDR2 FYNNEI. The CDR3 spans 14 residues. This chain uses TRBV2 with TRBJ1-1; maybe TRBD1 (6 bases). The sequencing sample was made of peripheral blood. This receptor was identified in a man aged 60 to 75 with active COVID-19. The CDR3 sequence is CASSHAGAGLNPFF. The CDR3 DNA follows: TGTGCCAGCAGCCACGCAGGGGCTGGCCTGAACCCTTTCTTT.